Below are 3 T cell receptor beta chains sequenced from a single sample in a study of Graves' ophthalmopathy and Graves' hyperthyroidism. RNA transcripts provided the template for amplifying TCR beta CDR3 regions. HTBI-primed first-round RT-PCR preceded second-round multiplex PCR. Using its own MiXCR run on the multiplex PCR reads, TCRdb lists one record per CDR3 protein. The sample shows about 380,000 distinct CDR3 sequences, over 15% of them seen only once. Material for sequencing was peripheral blood. The origin of the receptors is a woman aged 18 to 35 with stable Graves' hyperthyroidism.

In its sample, this clonotype was seen many times. The rearrangement joins TRBV6-1 to TRBJ2-7; possibly TRBD1 or TRBD2 for D (6 bases each). Germline assignment: CDR1 MNHNS and CDR2 SASEGT. V lost 5 bases and J lost 1, with 12 bases in between. CDR3 length equals 14 residues. The CDR3 is CASSRRGASYEQYF. In nucleotides, the CDR3 is TGTGCCAGCAGTAGAAGGGGGGCGTCCTACGAGCAGTACTTC.

This clonotype was seen more than once but under ten times. This CDR3 is missing its conserved last phenylalanine or tryptophan, likely due to a read error. The chain is built from TRBV19 and TRBJ1-6; 7 nucleotides agree with TRBD1. V lost 6 bases to trimming and J lost 10 bases; unmatched junction nucleotides: 12. CDR3 length: 15 residues. CDR1 is LNHDA and CDR2 is SQIVND in the germline V gene (reference sequence). Here the CDR3 DNA reads TGTGCCAGTAGAGGCTTTACAGGGGAGGCCTCACCCCTCCACTTG. Translation gives CASRGFTGEASPLHL.

Only a few counts were recorded for this clonotype. The chain employs TRBV5-1 and TRBJ2-2; tentatively, D is TRBD1 (5 bases). CDR1 is SGHRS, CDR2 YFSETQ, per germline. Between the trimmed V and J ends, which lost 3 bases and 3 bases, there was a span of 9 bases. The CDR3 spans 14 residues. The CDR3 is CASSSDTYTGELFF. The CDR3 DNA reads TGCGCCAGCAGCTCGGACACCTACACCGGGGAGCTGTTTTTT. Together with reference TRBV5-1 and TRBJ2-2, the CDR3 gives the full variable domain: KAGVTQTPRYLIKTRGQQVTLSCSPISGHRSVSWYQQTPGQGLQFLFEYFSETQRNKGNFPGRFSGRQFSNSRSEMNVSTLELGDSALYLCASSSDTYTGELFFGEGSRLTVL.